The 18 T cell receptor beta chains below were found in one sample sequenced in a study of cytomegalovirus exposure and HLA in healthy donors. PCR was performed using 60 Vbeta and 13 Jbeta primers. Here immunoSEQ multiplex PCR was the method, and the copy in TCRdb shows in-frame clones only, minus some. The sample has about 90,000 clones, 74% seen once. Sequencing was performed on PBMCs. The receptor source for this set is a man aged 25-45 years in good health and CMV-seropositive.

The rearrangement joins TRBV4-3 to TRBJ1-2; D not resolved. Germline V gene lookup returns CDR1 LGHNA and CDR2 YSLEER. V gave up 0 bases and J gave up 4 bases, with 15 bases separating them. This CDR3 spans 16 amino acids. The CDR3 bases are TGCGCCAGCAGCCAAGACCGGCAGGATTCGCTCTATGGCTACACCTTC. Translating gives CASSQDRQDSLYGYTF.

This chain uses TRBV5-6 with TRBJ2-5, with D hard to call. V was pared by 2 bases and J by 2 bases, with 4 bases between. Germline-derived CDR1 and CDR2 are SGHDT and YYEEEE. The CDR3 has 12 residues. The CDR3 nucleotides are TGTGCCAGCAGCTTTACACAAGAGACCCAGTACTTC. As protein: CASSFTQETQYF.

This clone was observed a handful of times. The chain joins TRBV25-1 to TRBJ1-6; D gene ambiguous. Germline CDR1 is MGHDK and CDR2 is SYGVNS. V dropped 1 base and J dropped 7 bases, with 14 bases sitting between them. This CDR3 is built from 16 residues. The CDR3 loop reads CASSEFIGPGNSPLHF. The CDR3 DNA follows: TGTGCCAGCAGTGAATTTATTGGTCCGGGAAATTCACCCCTCCACTTT.

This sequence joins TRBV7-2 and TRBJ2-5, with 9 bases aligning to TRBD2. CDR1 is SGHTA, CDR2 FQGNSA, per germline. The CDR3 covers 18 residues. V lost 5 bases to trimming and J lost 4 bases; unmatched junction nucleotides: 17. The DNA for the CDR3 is TGTGCCAGCAGCCTACCGCGGGGGGGACTGCCCAGCGGAGAGACCCAGTACTTC. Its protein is CASSLPRGGLPSGETQYF. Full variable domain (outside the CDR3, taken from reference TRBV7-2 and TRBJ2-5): GAGVSQSPSNKVTEKGKDVELRCDPISGHTALYWYRQSLGQGLEFLIYFQGNSAPDKSGLPSDRFSAERTGGSVSTLTIQRTQQEDSAVYLCASSLPRGGLPSGETQYFGPGTRLLVL.

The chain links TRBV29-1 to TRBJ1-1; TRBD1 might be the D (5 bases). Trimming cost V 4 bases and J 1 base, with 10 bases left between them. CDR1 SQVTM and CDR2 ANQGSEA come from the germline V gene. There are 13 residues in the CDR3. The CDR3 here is CSVAGRANTEAFF. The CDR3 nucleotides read TGCAGCGTTGCAGGCAGGGCGAACACTGAAGCTTTCTTT.

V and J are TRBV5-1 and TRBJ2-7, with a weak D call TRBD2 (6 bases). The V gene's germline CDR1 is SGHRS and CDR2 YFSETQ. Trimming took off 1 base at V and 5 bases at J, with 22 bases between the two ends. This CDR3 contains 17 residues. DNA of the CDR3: TGCGCCAGCAGCTTGAGCCCAGCGGGCCAAATATTGAACGAGCAGTACTTC. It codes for CASSLSPAGQILNEQYF.

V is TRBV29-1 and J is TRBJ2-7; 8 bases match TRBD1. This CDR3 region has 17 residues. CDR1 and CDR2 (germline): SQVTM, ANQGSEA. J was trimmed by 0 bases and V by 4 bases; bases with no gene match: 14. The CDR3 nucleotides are TGCAGCGTTGGAGGCTTTCCGGGACAGGTTCTCTCCTACGAGCAGTACTTC. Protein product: CSVGGFPGQVLSYEQYF.

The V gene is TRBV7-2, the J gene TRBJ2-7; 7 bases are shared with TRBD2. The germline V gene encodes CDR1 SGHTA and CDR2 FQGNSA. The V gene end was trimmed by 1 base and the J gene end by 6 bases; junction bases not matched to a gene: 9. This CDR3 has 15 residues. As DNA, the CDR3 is TGTGCCAGCAGCTTAGGAGTCGGGGGGTATTCCGAGCAGTACTTC. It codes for CASSLGVGGYSEQYF.

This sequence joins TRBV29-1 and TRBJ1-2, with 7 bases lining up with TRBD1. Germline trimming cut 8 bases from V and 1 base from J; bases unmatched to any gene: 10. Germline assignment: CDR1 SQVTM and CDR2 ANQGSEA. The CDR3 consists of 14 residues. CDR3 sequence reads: CSSWEAGGNYGYTF. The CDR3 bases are TGCAGCTCCTGGGAGGCAGGGGGTAACTATGGCTACACCTTC.

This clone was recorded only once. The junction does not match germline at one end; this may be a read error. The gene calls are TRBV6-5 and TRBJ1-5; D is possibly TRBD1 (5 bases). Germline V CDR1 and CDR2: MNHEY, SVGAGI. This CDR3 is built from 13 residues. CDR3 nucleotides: TGTGCCAGCCGCCCACAGGCCCATCAGCCCCAGAATTTT. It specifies CASRPQAHQPQNF.

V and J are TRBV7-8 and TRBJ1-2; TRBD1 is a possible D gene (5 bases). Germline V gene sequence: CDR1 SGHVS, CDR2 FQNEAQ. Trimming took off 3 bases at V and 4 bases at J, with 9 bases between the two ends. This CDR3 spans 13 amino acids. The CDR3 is CASSLGGGYGYTF. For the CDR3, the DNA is TGTGCCAGCAGCTTGGGGGGGGGCTATGGCTACACCTTC.

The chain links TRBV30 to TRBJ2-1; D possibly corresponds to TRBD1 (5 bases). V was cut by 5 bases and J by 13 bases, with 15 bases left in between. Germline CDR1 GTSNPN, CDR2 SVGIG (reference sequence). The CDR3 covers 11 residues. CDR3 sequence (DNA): TGTGCCTGGCTGACAGATTTGTCCCAGTTCTTC. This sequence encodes CAWLTDLSQFF.

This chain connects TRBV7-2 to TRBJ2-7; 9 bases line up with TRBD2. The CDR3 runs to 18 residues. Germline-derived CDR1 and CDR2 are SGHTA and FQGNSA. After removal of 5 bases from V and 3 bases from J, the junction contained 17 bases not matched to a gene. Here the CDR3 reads CASSPRGVGAGGHYEQYF. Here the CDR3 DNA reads TGTGCCAGCAGCCCCCGGGGGGTGGGAGCGGGAGGACACTACGAGCAGTACTTC.

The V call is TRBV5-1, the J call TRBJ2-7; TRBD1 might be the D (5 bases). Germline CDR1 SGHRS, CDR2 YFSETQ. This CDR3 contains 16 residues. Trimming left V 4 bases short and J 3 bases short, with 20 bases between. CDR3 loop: CASSPLQQRGLYEQYF. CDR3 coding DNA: TGCGCCAGCAGCCCCCTCCAGCAAAGGGGCCTCTACGAGCAGTACTTC.

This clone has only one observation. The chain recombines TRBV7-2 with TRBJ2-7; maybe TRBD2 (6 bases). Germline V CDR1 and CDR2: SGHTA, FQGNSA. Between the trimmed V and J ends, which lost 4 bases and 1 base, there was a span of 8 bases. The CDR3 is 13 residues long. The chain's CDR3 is CASSWDFSYEQYF. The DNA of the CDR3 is TGTGCCAGCAGCTGGGACTTTTCCTACGAGCAGTACTTC.

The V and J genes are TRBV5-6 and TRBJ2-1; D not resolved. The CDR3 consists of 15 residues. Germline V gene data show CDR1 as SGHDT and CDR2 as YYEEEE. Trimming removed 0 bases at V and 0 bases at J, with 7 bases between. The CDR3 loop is CASSLEAPSYNEQFF. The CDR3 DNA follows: TGTGCCAGCAGCTTGGAAGCCCCCTCCTACAATGAGCAGTTCTTC.

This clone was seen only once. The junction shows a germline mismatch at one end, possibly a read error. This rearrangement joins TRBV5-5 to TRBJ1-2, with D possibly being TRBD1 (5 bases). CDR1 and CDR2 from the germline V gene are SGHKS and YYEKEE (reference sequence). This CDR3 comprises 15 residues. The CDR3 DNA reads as TGTGCCAGCAGCTTGGGTCAGGGTGGGGACTATGGCTACCCCTTC. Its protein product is CASSLGQGGDYGYPF.

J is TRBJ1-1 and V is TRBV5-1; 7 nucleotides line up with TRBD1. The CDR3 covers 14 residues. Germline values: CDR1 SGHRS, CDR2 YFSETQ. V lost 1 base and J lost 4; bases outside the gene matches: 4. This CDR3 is CASSLTGDSTEAFF. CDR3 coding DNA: TGCGCCAGCAGCTTGACAGGGGACAGCACTGAAGCTTTCTTT. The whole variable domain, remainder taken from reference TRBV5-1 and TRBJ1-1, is KAGVTQTPRYLIKTRGQQVTLSCSPISGHRSVSWYQQTPGQGLQFLFEYFSETQRNKGNFPGRFSGRQFSNSRSEMNVSTLELGDSALYLCASSLTGDSTEAFFGQGTRLTVV.